The next 3 T cell receptor beta chains were all read from a single sample in a study of response to subunit inactivated influenza vaccine. MiXCR, applied by TCRdb to the RT-PCR reads, yields one record per CDR3 protein. This table has about 190,000 distinct CDR3 sequences, 14% appearing once. The sample in question was CD8+ T cells sorted from PBMCs, obtained around 5 days after vaccination. These receptor sequences come from a man over 45 who received an inactivated influenza vaccine.

The chain combines TRBV16 with TRBJ1-5; TRBD1 might be the D (5 bases). Per the germline V gene, CDR1 is KGHSY and CDR2 is FQNENV. With 4 bases removed from V and 0 bases from J, the gap between germline ends came to 10 bases. This CDR3 spans 15 amino acids. The CDR3 loop is CASSPRGDSNQPQHF. CDR3 bases: TGTGCCAGCAGCCCTCGGGGGGATAGCAATCAGCCCCAGCATTTT.

The rearrangement links TRBV6-1 to TRBJ2-2; D is perhaps TRBD1 (6 bases). Germline loops: CDR1 MNHNS, CDR2 SASEGT. V lost 6 bases to trimming and J lost 6 bases, with 14 bases between them. The length of the CDR3 is 14 residues. The CDR3 region is CASSQTYRAGELFF. CDR3 DNA sequence: TGTGCCAGCAGCCAAACTTACAGGGCCGGGGAGCTGTTTTTT.

The table lists this clonotype with a few counts. The chain combines TRBV28 with TRBJ1-2; D perhaps matches TRBD1 (6 bases). Between the trimmed V and J ends, which lost 2 bases and 6 bases, there was a span of 13 bases. Germline V gene lookup returns CDR1 MDHEN and CDR2 SYDVKM. This CDR3 contains 14 residues. The CDR3, as DNA: TGTGCCAGCAGTTTAGGGATGGGGGCGGATGGCTACACCTTC. It translates to CASSLGMGADGYTF.